Below, 23 T cell receptor beta chains from the same sample are listed, as sequenced in a study of early T cells in non-severe SARS-CoV-2 infection. Each CDR3 protein is one row after TCRdb ran MiXCR on the 5' RACE reads. The table has 42,000 or so distinct CDR3 sequences, approximately 6.2% seen once. Here the sequenced sample was whole blood, taken at baseline. Receptors were obtained from an adult who was a healthcare worker with PCR-confirmed SARS-CoV-2 infection or an uninfected control (not recorded which).

The CDR3: CASIGTGPPLNEQFF. CDR3 DNA: TGTGCCAGCATTGGGACAGGGCCGCCCCTCAATGAGCAGTTCTTC. The chain couples TRBV28 to TRBJ2-1; 9 bases agree with TRBD1. The CDR3 is 15 amino acids. Germline CDR1 MDHEN, CDR2 SYDVKM. The junction had 10 bases not matched to a gene; V was cut back by 7 bases and J by 6 bases.

This clonotype was seen at least ten times. The genes are TRBV28 and TRBJ1-1; D possibly corresponds to TRBD1 (5 bases). The CDR3 is 14 residues long. Germline V CDR1 and CDR2: MDHEN, SYDVKM. V lost 2 bases and J lost 4, with 11 bases in between. CDR3 DNA sequence: TGTGCCAGCAGTTTAGGGCATGGGACCACTGAAGCTTTCTTT. This codes for CASSLGHGTTEAFF.

This clonotype was recorded at least ten times. The chain combines TRBV20-1 with TRBJ2-7; D is undetermined. The CDR3 is made up of 13 amino acids. CDR1 is DFQATT, CDR2 SNEGSKA, per germline (reference sequence). Between the trimmed V and J ends, which lost 0 bases and 2 bases, there was a span of 8 bases. The CDR3 reads CSARDRQTYEQYF. In DNA, the CDR3 is TGCAGTGCTAGAGATCGCCAGACCTACGAGCAGTACTTC.

This clonotype was seen at least ten times. This chain links TRBV30 with TRBJ2-1; the match to TRBD2 covers 7 bases. After removal of 4 bases from V and 9 bases from J, the junction contained 12 bases not matched to a gene. This CDR3 comprises 14 residues. CDR1 and CDR2 (germline): GTSNPN, SVGIG (reference sequence). The CDR3 spells CAWTRLAARAEQFF. In DNA, the CDR3 is TGTGCCTGGACTCGACTAGCTGCCAGGGCTGAGCAGTTCTTC.

In this sample, this clonotype turned up a few times. The CDR3 DNA sequence: TGCAGTGCTAGGCACAGGACAAACACTGAAGCTTTCTTT. This translates into CSARHRTNTEAFF. The V and J genes are TRBV20-1 and TRBJ1-1; D perhaps matches TRBD1 (5 bases). V was cut by 3 bases and J by 2 bases, with 10 bases left in between. This CDR3 has 13 residues. Germline loops: CDR1 DFQATT, CDR2 SNEGSKA (reference sequence).

The chain links TRBV7-9 to TRBJ2-7; D ambiguous. Germline assignment: CDR1 SEHNR and CDR2 FQNEAQ (reference sequence). The length of the CDR3 is 11 residues. The V gene lost 3 bases and the J gene lost 2 bases, with 2 bases spanning the gap. CDR3 residues: CASSFTYEQYF. The CDR3 nucleotides read TGTGCCAGCAGCTTTACCTACGAGCAGTACTTC.

This clonotype occurred many times. V and J are TRBV5-1 and TRBJ2-6, with TRBD1 matching over 7 bases. With V trimmed by 4 bases and J by 0 bases, 10 bases remained unmatched. CDR1 is SGHRS and CDR2 is YFSETQ in the germline V gene. This CDR3 comprises 18 residues. The CDR3 bases are TGCGCCAGCAGCCTTCTGACAGGGAAAGGCTCTGGGGCCAACGTCCTGACTTTC. Translating it yields CASSLLTGKGSGANVLTF.

V usage is TRBV12-5 and J usage is TRBJ2-1; weak D call: TRBD2 (6 bases). CDR3 length: 14 residues. CDR1 is LGHNT, CDR2 FRNRAP, per germline. V was shortened by 5 bases and J by 2 bases, with 10 bases between the two germline ends. CDR3 in amino acids: CASGRSGAYNEQFF. The CDR3 DNA reads as TGTGCTAGTGGTCGTAGCGGCGCCTACAATGAGCAGTTCTTC.

This clonotype was counted between two and nine times. The J gene is TRBJ2-7, the V gene TRBV10-3, with 9 bases fitting TRBD1. The CDR3 contains 14 residues. V trimming: 5 bases; J trimming: 1 base; junction bases outside the gene matches: 3. CDR1 is ENHRY, CDR2 SYGVKD, per germline. CDR3 sequence reads: CAISTGTGSYEQYF. The CDR3 bases are TGTGCCATCAGTACCGGGACAGGGTCCTACGAGCAGTACTTC.

By share, this clonotype ranks as medium-sized. The chain joins TRBV3-1 to TRBJ1-1; no clear D gene. V dropped 1 base and J dropped 1 base, with 4 bases sitting between them. Germline CDR1 and CDR2: LGHDT and YNNKEL (reference sequence). This CDR3 region has 13 residues. CDR3 in DNA: TGTGCCAGCAGCCAAGGCGGGAACACTGAAGCTTTCTTT. This gives the protein CASSQGGNTEAFF. Full variable domain (remainder filled in from reference TRBV3-1 and TRBJ1-1): DTAVSQTPKYLVTQMGNDKSIKCEQNLGHDTMYWYKQDSKKFLKIMFSYNNKELIINETVPNRFSPKSPDKAHLNLHINSLELGDSAVYFCASSQGGNTEAFFGQGTRLTVV.

This clonotype has a count of ten or more. The chain joins TRBV5-4 to TRBJ2-1; TRBD1 matches 11 bases. Germline V gene lookup returns CDR1 SGHNT and CDR2 YYREEE (reference sequence). The CDR3 runs to 15 residues. Unmatched junction bases numbered 6, after V lost 4 bases and J lost 6 bases. CDR3 amino acids: CASSSRTGGRNEQFF. DNA for the CDR3: TGTGCCAGCAGCAGCCGGACAGGGGGCCGCAATGAGCAGTTCTTC.

This clonotype has ten or more counts. The genes are TRBV20-1 and TRBJ1-1; D is unresolved. V was clipped by 6 bases and J by 1 base, with 9 bases between them. Germline V gene data show CDR1 as DFQATT and CDR2 as SNEGSKA (reference sequence). The CDR3 runs to 12 residues. CDR3 nucleotides: TGCAGTGCCCAGACCCAGAACACTGAAGCTTTCTTT. The encoded protein is CSAQTQNTEAFF.

The V and J genes are TRBV7-9 and TRBJ1-2; 8 bases map to TRBD1. In germline, CDR1 is SEHNR, CDR2 FQNEAQ (reference sequence). With V trimmed by 5 bases and J by 4 bases, 9 bases remained unmatched. This CDR3 region has 15 residues. In DNA form, the CDR3 reads TGTGCCAGCAGCCCAACCGGACAGGGTTCCTATGGCTACACCTTC. This translates into CASSPTGQGSYGYTF. Full variable domain (missing parts from reference TRBV7-9 and TRBJ1-2): DTGVSQNPRHKITKRGQNVTFRCDPISEHNRLYWYRQTLGQGPEFLTYFQNEAQLEKSRLLSDRFSAERPKGSFSTLEIQRTEQGDSAMYLCASSPTGQGSYGYTFGSGTRLTVV.

V gene TRBV7-3 combines with J gene TRBJ2-2; 9 nucleotides line up with TRBD1. V lost 3 bases to trimming and J lost 1 base; unmatched junction nucleotides: 6. Germline loops: CDR1 SGHTA, CDR2 FQGTGA. This CDR3 region has 17 residues. Here the CDR3 reads CASSFQPGQGNTGELFF. The CDR3 DNA reads as TGTGCCAGCAGCTTCCAACCGGGACAGGGGAACACCGGGGAGCTGTTTTTT.

Many counts were recorded for this clonotype. This chain joins TRBV2 and TRBJ1-1, with TRBD1 matching over 10 bases. The CDR3 runs to 15 residues. The V gene end was trimmed by 6 bases and the J gene end by 2 bases; junction bases not matched to a gene: 6. The germline V gene has CDR1 SNHLY and CDR2 FYNNEI. The CDR3 reads CASSRTGGSNTEAFF. The CDR3 bases are TGTGCCAGCAGCCGGACAGGGGGAAGTAACACTGAAGCTTTCTTT.

Many counts were recorded for this clonotype. The CDR3 DNA follows: TGTGCCAGCAGCCTCGGCTGGGATAGCAATCAGCCCCAGCATTTT. It is translated as CASSLGWDSNQPQHF. V is TRBV9 and J is TRBJ1-5; D gene uncertain. The CDR3 totals 15 residues. Germline V gene data show CDR1 as SGDLS and CDR2 as YYNGEE. The V gene lost 4 bases and the J gene lost 0 bases, with 11 bases spanning the gap.

This clonotype occurred many times. The chain has TRBV6-2 or TRBV6-3 and TRBJ1-1, with TRBD1 as a possible D gene (6 bases). The germline gives CDR1 MNHEY, CDR2 SVGEGT. This CDR3 is 13 amino acids long. Trimming cost V 5 bases and J 6 bases, with 13 bases left between them. CDR3: CASSDRLGAEAFF. In DNA, the CDR3 is TGTGCCAGCAGTGACAGGTTGGGGGCTGAAGCTTTCTTT.

This clonotype was recorded many times. The chain combines TRBV7-9 with TRBJ2-1, with 14 bases that match TRBD2. V was clipped by 4 bases and J by 8 bases; unmatched bases: 4. This CDR3 is built from 15 residues. The germline V gene has CDR1 SEHNR and CDR2 FQNEAQ (reference sequence). For the CDR3, the DNA is TGTGCCAGCAGCTGGACTAGCGGGGGGTCGTATGAGCAGTTCTTC. Its translation is CASSWTSGGSYEQFF.

This clonotype was seen more than once but under ten times. The V and J genes are TRBV29-1 and TRBJ2-7; D is tentatively TRBD1 or TRBD2 (7 bases each). CDR1 is SQVTM, CDR2 ANQGSEA, per germline. The germline V and J ends were trimmed by 7 bases and 4 bases, with 17 bases remaining between them. The CDR3 extends over 13 amino acids. The CDR3 loop is CSASGGGRYEQYF. In nucleotides, the CDR3 is TGCAGCGCTTCAGGGGGGGGACGGTACGAGCAGTACTTC.

This clonotype was picked up many times. V gene TRBV7-6 combines with J gene TRBJ1-3; D uncertain. CDR3 length: 14 residues. V lost 6 bases, J lost 0 bases, and 9 bases lay in between. Germline-derived CDR1 and CDR2 are SGHVS and FNYEAQ. CDR3 nucleotides: TGTGCCAGCAGTTATGACAACTCTGGAAACACCATATATTTT. Translated, it gives CASSYDNSGNTIYF.

This clonotype has at least ten counts. The V call is TRBV7-9, the J call TRBJ2-7, with D tentatively TRBD1 or TRBD2 (5 bases each). This CDR3 spans 13 amino acids. V was clipped by 5 bases and J by 0 bases, with 8 bases between them. CDR1 and CDR2 (germline): SEHNR, FQNEAQ (reference sequence). The CDR3 loop is CASSPGTSYEQYF. As DNA, the CDR3 is TGTGCCAGCAGCCCTGGGACCTCCTACGAGCAGTACTTC.

The V call is TRBV28, the J call TRBJ1-3; D is perhaps TRBD1 (5 bases). Trimming took 4 bases from V and 8 from J, leaving 15 bases between them. The CDR3 extends over 14 amino acids. Looked up from germline, CDR1 is MDHEN and CDR2 is SYDVKM. CDR3 nucleotide sequence: TGTGCCAGCAGTTCGACAGCGAACATTGACACCATATATTTT. Translating it yields CASSSTANIDTIYF.

The CDR3 DNA reads as TGTGCCAGCAGCCAAGTAGAGTTACGAACTTCTGAAGCTTTCTTT. Amino acids: CASSQVELRTSEAFF. The chain joins TRBV3-1 to TRBJ1-1; unclear D gene. In germline, CDR1 is LGHDT, CDR2 YNNKEL (reference sequence). V lost 1 base, J lost 6 bases, and 15 bases lay in between. The CDR3 contains 15 residues.